This T cell receptor beta chain derives from a study of T cell repertoires in cytomegalovirus infection. Turning to the study itself: Newly reported HLA-C-restricted and thoroughly characterized HLA-B-restricted CMV epitopes were employed.

Findings and caveats of the study: HLA-C-restricted CMV clonotypes gave the most frequent clonotype in two of eight donors.

V lost 5 bases to trimming and J lost 0 bases, with 14 bases between them. Germline CDR1 is SGHVS and CDR2 is FNYEAQ. This CDR3 contains 17 residues. Using its own MiXCR run on the reads, TCRdb lists one record per CDR3 protein. Altogether about 900,000 distinct CDR3 sequences are present, approximately 30% being singletons, with the ten largest covering roughly 13%. With regard to this clonotype: Its antigen is still unknown.

The rearrangement links TRBV7-6 to TRBJ1-6; D is unresolved. This material consisted of cultured CD8+ T cells from PBMCs, taken from culture after CMV antigen stimulation. The source of this sequence is a human donor in good health (CMV status not recorded). Some clones in this sample may be carry-over from other donors' samples. In nucleotides, the CDR3 is TGTGCCAGCAGCCCGGGAGTTTTAAGCTCCTATAATTCACCCCTCCACTTT. As protein: CASSPGVLSSYNSPLHF.